The present T cell receptor beta chain was sequenced within a study of T-cell memory formation after mild COVID-19. V lost 6 bases to trimming and J lost 13 bases; unmatched junction nucleotides: 10. CDR3 length: 12 residues. From germline, CDR1 is SQVTM and CDR2 ANQGSEA. This clonotype has a handful of counts. In TCRdb, the 5' RACE reads were re-called with MiXCR into one record per CDR3 protein. Among about 200,000 distinct CDR3 sequences listed, 15% to 20% were seen once. Sequencing was performed on PBMCs or a T cell subset sorted from them (not recorded which). This chain links TRBV29-1 with TRBJ2-5; 11 bases are a match to TRBD1. The sequence came from an adult woman who had mild COVID-19 (a few samples of this study predate the infection). Cell type and time point are not known. The CDR3 DNA sequence: TGCAGCGTATCGGGACAGGGGGGACTTCGGTACTTC. This encodes CSVSGQGGLRYF.